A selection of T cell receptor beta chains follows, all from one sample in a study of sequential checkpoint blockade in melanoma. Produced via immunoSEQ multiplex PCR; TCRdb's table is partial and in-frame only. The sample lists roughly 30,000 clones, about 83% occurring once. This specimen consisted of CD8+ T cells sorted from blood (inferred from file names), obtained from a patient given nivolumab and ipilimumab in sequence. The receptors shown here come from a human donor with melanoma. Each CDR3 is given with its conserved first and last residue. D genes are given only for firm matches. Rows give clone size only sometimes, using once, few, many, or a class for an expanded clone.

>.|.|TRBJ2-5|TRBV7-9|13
TGTGCCAGCAGCTTAACGACAGAAGAGACCCAGTACTTC
CASSLTTEETQYF
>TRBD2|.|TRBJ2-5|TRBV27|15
TGTGCCACCCGACTAGCGGGAGGGAGGCCAGAGACCCAGTACTTC
CATRLAGGRPETQYF
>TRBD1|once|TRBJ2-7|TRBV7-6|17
TGTGCCAGCAGTTTAGCCGTGGGGGGACAGGGTGGATACGAGCAGTACTTC
CASSLAVGGQGGYEQYF
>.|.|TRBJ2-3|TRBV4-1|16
TGCGCCAGCAGCCAAGATCACGGGGGTAGCACAGATACGCAGTATTTT
CASSQDHGGSTDTQYF
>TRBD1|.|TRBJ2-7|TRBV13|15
TGTGCCAGCAGCTTACGCGTGGGGACAGGCTACGAGCAGTACTTC
CASSLRVGTGYEQYF
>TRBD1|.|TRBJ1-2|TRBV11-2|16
TGTGCCAGCAGCTTAGATCGGGACGTAACAGGGGCTGGCTACACCTTC
CASSLDRDVTGAGYTF
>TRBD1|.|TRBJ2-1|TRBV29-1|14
TGCAGCGCTGTCCGGGACAGTCCTACGAATGAGCAGTTCTTC
CSAVRDSPTNEQFF
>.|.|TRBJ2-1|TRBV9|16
TGTGCCAGCAGCGTACGGACCGGACTACTTTACAATGAGCAGTTCTTC
CASSVRTGLLYNEQFF
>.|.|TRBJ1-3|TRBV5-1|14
TGCGCCAGCAGCTTGGGGGTTGGAGGAGACACCATATATTTT
CASSLGVGGDTIYF
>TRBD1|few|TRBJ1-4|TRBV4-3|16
TGCGCCAGCAGCCAAGACGCAGGGGGCCTATATGAAAAACTGTTTTTT
CASSQDAGGLYEKLFF
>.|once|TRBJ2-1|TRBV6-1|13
TGTGCCAGCAGTGAAAGACAGCAGGATGAGCAGTTCTTC
CASSERQQDEQFF
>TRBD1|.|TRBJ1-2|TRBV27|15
TGTGCCAGTTTGAAGAAGGGGGCGCGAAACTATGGCTACACCTTC
CASLKKGARNYGYTF
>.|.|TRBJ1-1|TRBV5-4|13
TGTGCCAGCAGCTTTCGGGTCGGCACTGAAGCTTTCTTT
CASSFRVGTEAFF